A selection of T cell receptor beta chains follows, all from one sample in a study of beta chain features in type 1 diabetes. Libraries were prepared by immunoSEQ multiplex PCR; TCRdb keeps only in-frame clonotypes and omits some of them. The sample holds 400,000 to 500,000 clones, roughly 14% seen once. Sequencing was carried out using naive CD4+ T cells from blood. These receptors all stem from a young man in good health. Both conserved end residues are part of each CDR3. Each record gives: V gene, J gene, D gene, clone size, CDR3 protein, CDR3 DNA. A D gene is named only where the DNA matches it firmly. Size is omitted from some rows. Given values are once, few, many or a class for expanded clones.

v_call: TRBV7-9
j_call: TRBJ2-1
d_call: TRBD2
clone_size: few
cdr3_aa: CASSSIKRERGEQFF
cdr3_nt: TGTGCCAGCAGCTCCATTAAGCGGGAGCGAGGTGAGCAGTTCTTC

v_call: TRBV14
j_call: TRBJ2-5
d_call: NA
clone_size: few
cdr3_aa: CASSHFRSSWTTQETQYF
cdr3_nt: TGTGCCAGCAGCCATTTTCGTTCCAGTTGGACTACACAAGAGACCCAGTACTTC

v_call: TRBV9
j_call: TRBJ2-6
d_call: TRBD1
clone_size: few
cdr3_aa: CASSQDRIFSGANVLTF
cdr3_nt: TGTGCCAGCAGCCAGGACAGGATTTTCTCTGGGGCCAACGTCCTGACTTTC

v_call: TRBV15
j_call: TRBJ2-5
d_call: NA
clone_size: NA
cdr3_aa: CATSGGPIQETQYF
cdr3_nt: TGTGCCACCAGCGGGGGACCGATCCAAGAGACCCAGTACTTC

v_call: TRBV5-1
j_call: TRBJ2-1
d_call: TRBD1
clone_size: few
cdr3_aa: CASSLAGQGSEQFF
cdr3_nt: TGCGCCAGCAGCTTGGCGGGACAGGGAAGTGAGCAGTTCTTC

v_call: TRBV30
j_call: TRBJ2-1
d_call: NA
clone_size: few
cdr3_aa: CAWSRHLLYNEQFF
cdr3_nt: TGTGCCTGGAGTCGACACCTGCTTTACAATGAGCAGTTCTTC

v_call: TRBV7-9
j_call: TRBJ1-1
d_call: TRBD1
clone_size: NA
cdr3_aa: CASSPPGQPIMNTEAFF
cdr3_nt: TGTGCCAGCAGCCCACCGGGACAGCCAATCATGAACACTGAAGCTTTCTTT

v_call: TRBV28
j_call: TRBJ1-1
d_call: NA
clone_size: NA
cdr3_aa: CASSVLRSAEAFF
cdr3_nt: TGTGCCAGCAGTGTCCTTAGGAGCGCTGAAGCTTTCTTT

v_call: TRBV10-2
j_call: TRBJ2-1
d_call: NA
clone_size: few
cdr3_aa: CASRELANYNEQFF
cdr3_nt: TGCGCCAGCAGAGAGCTAGCTAACTACAATGAGCAGTTCTTC

v_call: TRBV11-2
j_call: TRBJ2-1
d_call: TRBD2
clone_size: NA
cdr3_aa: CASSLTTPGLASNEQFF
cdr3_nt: TGTGCCAGCAGCTTGACTACCCCGGGACTAGCGAGCAATGAGCAGTTCTTC

v_call: TRBV7-2
j_call: TRBJ2-3
d_call: NA
clone_size: few
cdr3_aa: CASTKGSHTDTQYF
cdr3_nt: TGTGCCAGCACCAAGGGGAGTCACACAGATACGCAGTATTTT

v_call: TRBV7-3
j_call: TRBJ2-2
d_call: NA
clone_size: NA
cdr3_aa: CASSPALAYTGELFF
cdr3_nt: TGTGCCAGCAGCCCAGCTCTCGCTTACACCGGGGAGCTGTTTTTT

v_call: TRBV23-1
j_call: TRBJ2-3
d_call: NA
clone_size: few
cdr3_aa: CASSQSPVLGGADTQYF
cdr3_nt: TGCGCCAGCAGTCAATCGCCGGTCCTCGGGGGAGCAGATACGCAGTATTTT

v_call: TRBV27
j_call: TRBJ1-6
d_call: NA
clone_size: NA
cdr3_aa: CASSLSAGWRSPLHF
cdr3_nt: TGTGCCAGCAGTTTATCGGCGGGGTGGCGTTCACCCCTCCACTTT

v_call: TRBV5-1
j_call: TRBJ2-1
d_call: TRBD2
clone_size: NA
cdr3_aa: CASSLSLAGVNEQFF
cdr3_nt: TGCGCCAGCAGCTTGTCCCTAGCGGGGGTCAATGAGCAGTTCTTC

v_call: TRBV9
j_call: TRBJ1-2
d_call: NA
clone_size: few
cdr3_aa: CASSVGQGYGYTF
cdr3_nt: TGTGCCAGCAGCGTAGGGCAGGGGTATGGCTACACCTTC

v_call: TRBV4-3
j_call: TRBJ2-7
d_call: NA
clone_size: NA
cdr3_aa: CASSQGDGGREQYF
cdr3_nt: TGCGCCAGCAGCCAAGGTGATGGCGGCCGCGAGCAGTACTTC

v_call: TRBV7-9
j_call: TRBJ2-4
d_call: NA
clone_size: few
cdr3_aa: CASSLALAKNIQYF
cdr3_nt: TGTGCCAGCAGCTTAGCCTTAGCCAAAAACATTCAGTACTTC

v_call: TRBV5-1
j_call: TRBJ2-6
d_call: NA
clone_size: NA
cdr3_aa: CASSLYGANVLTF
cdr3_nt: TGCGCCAGCAGCTTGTACGGGGCCAACGTCCTGACTTTC

v_call: TRBV12-5
j_call: TRBJ1-1
d_call: NA
clone_size: NA
cdr3_aa: CASVRIMNTEAFF
cdr3_nt: TGTGCTAGTGTGAGGATCATGAACACTGAAGCTTTCTTT

v_call: TRBV5-1
j_call: TRBJ2-3
d_call: NA
clone_size: NA
cdr3_aa: CASSLAHGEASQYF
cdr3_nt: TGCGCCAGCAGCTTGGCCCACGGGGAGGCATCGCAGTATTTT

v_call: TRBV11-2
j_call: TRBJ2-5
d_call: TRBD1
clone_size: few
cdr3_aa: CASSLRGTGRETQYF
cdr3_nt: TGTGCCAGCAGCTTAAGGGGGACAGGGCGGGAGACCCAGTACTTC

v_call: TRBV6-6
j_call: TRBJ2-5
d_call: TRBD1
clone_size: NA
cdr3_aa: CASSYRGPETQYF
cdr3_nt: TGTGCCAGCAGTTACAGGGGGCCTGAGACCCAGTACTTC

v_call: TRBV23-1
j_call: TRBJ1-2
d_call: NA
clone_size: few
cdr3_aa: CASSQSGVNLYGYTF
cdr3_nt: TGCGCCAGCAGTCAATCGGGGGTCAACCTTTATGGCTACACCTTC

v_call: TRBV5-6
j_call: TRBJ2-1
d_call: TRBD2
clone_size: few
cdr3_aa: CASSAALTSGIYNEQFF
cdr3_nt: TGTGCCAGCAGCGCGGCCCTGACTAGCGGGATCTACAATGAGCAGTTCTTC

v_call: TRBV7-9
j_call: TRBJ2-7
d_call: TRBD2
clone_size: NA
cdr3_aa: CASSLRAGDSYEQYF
cdr3_nt: TGTGCCAGCAGCTTACGAGCGGGGGACTCCTACGAGCAGTACTTC

v_call: TRBV11-2
j_call: TRBJ2-1
d_call: NA
clone_size: few
cdr3_aa: CASSMGPRRNEQFF
cdr3_nt: TGTGCCAGCAGCATGGGACCTCGGAGGAATGAGCAGTTCTTC

v_call: TRBV7-4
j_call: TRBJ2-1
d_call: TRBD2
clone_size: NA
cdr3_aa: CASTPPRLAGGSQFF
cdr3_nt: TGTGCCAGCACCCCTCCTAGACTAGCGGGAGGGTCACAGTTCTTC

v_call: TRBV29-1
j_call: TRBJ2-7
d_call: TRBD1
clone_size: NA
cdr3_aa: CSVERGQAGEQYF
cdr3_nt: TGCAGCGTTGAAAGGGGACAGGCCGGCGAGCAGTACTTC

v_call: TRBV7-9
j_call: TRBJ1-1
d_call: NA
clone_size: few
cdr3_aa: CATWDGTEAFF
cdr3_nt: TGTGCCACTTGGGACGGCACTGAAGCTTTCTTT

v_call: TRBV28
j_call: TRBJ2-4
d_call: TRBD2
clone_size: NA
cdr3_aa: CASSSLAGVIIQYF
cdr3_nt: TGTGCCAGCAGTTCCTTAGCGGGAGTAATCATTCAGTACTTC

v_call: TRBV4-3
j_call: TRBJ2-4
d_call: NA
clone_size: few
cdr3_aa: CASSQVPMAGYRNIQYF
cdr3_nt: TGCGCCAGCAGCCAAGTTCCGATGGCAGGGTATAGAAACATTCAGTACTTC

v_call: TRBV28
j_call: TRBJ1-2
d_call: TRBD1
clone_size: NA
cdr3_aa: CASSFGQDYGYTF
cdr3_nt: TGTGCCAGCAGTTTCGGACAGGACTATGGCTACACCTTC

v_call: TRBV10-3
j_call: TRBJ2-7
d_call: NA
clone_size: few
cdr3_aa: CAISESKGGLKTYEQYF
cdr3_nt: TGTGCCATCAGTGAGTCGAAAGGGGGGTTAAAGACCTACGAGCAGTACTTC

v_call: TRBV9
j_call: TRBJ2-3
d_call: TRBD2
clone_size: NA
cdr3_aa: CASNLAGSDTQYF
cdr3_nt: TGTGCCAGCAACTTAGCGGGGTCAGATACGCAGTATTTT

v_call: TRBV29-1
j_call: TRBJ2-2
d_call: TRBD1
clone_size: NA
cdr3_aa: CSAGTGNTGELFF
cdr3_nt: TGCAGTGCCGGGACAGGGAACACCGGGGAGCTGTTTTTT

v_call: TRBV9
j_call: TRBJ1-3
d_call: NA
clone_size: few
cdr3_aa: CASSARAFSGNTIYF
cdr3_nt: TGTGCCAGCAGCGCAAGGGCCTTCTCTGGAAACACCATATATTTT

v_call: TRBV7-2
j_call: TRBJ2-7
d_call: TRBD1
clone_size: few
cdr3_aa: CASSLVGGSPYEQYF
cdr3_nt: TGTGCCAGCAGCTTAGTAGGGGGCTCCCCCTACGAGCAGTACTTC

v_call: TRBV25-1
j_call: TRBJ2-5
d_call: NA
clone_size: NA
cdr3_aa: CANPVTQETQYF
cdr3_nt: TGTGCCAACCCAGTAACCCAAGAGACCCAGTACTTC

v_call: TRBV6-6
j_call: TRBJ2-1
d_call: TRBD2
clone_size: few
cdr3_aa: CASKIWREGDNEQFF
cdr3_nt: TGTGCCAGCAAAATTTGGCGGGAGGGAGATAATGAGCAGTTCTTC

v_call: TRBV30
j_call: TRBJ1-1
d_call: NA
clone_size: few
cdr3_aa: CAWSVGPYTEAFF
cdr3_nt: TGTGCCTGGAGTGTAGGTCCCTACACTGAAGCTTTCTTT

v_call: TRBV29-1
j_call: TRBJ1-2
d_call: TRBD1
clone_size: NA
cdr3_aa: CSVGDRGHGYTF
cdr3_nt: TGCAGCGTTGGCGACAGGGGGCATGGCTACACCTTC

v_call: TRBV30
j_call: TRBJ2-5
d_call: TRBD1
clone_size: NA
cdr3_aa: CAWTGTVGVTQYF
cdr3_nt: TGTGCCTGGACCGGGACAGTTGGTGTGACCCAGTACTTC

v_call: TRBV7-2
j_call: TRBJ2-1
d_call: TRBD2
clone_size: few
cdr3_aa: CASSFRLAQDNEQFF
cdr3_nt: TGTGCCAGCAGCTTTCGACTAGCGCAGGACAATGAGCAGTTCTTC

v_call: TRBV14
j_call: TRBJ2-7
d_call: NA
clone_size: few
cdr3_aa: CASSPRSGSSSEQYF
cdr3_nt: TGTGCCAGCAGCCCCCGGTCCGGGTCGAGCAGCGAGCAGTACTTC

v_call: TRBV10-3
j_call: TRBJ1-2
d_call: NA
clone_size: NA
cdr3_aa: CAISEPGLGGYTF
cdr3_nt: TGTGCCATCAGTGAACCGGGGTTGGGTGGCTACACCTTC

v_call: TRBV5-4
j_call: TRBJ2-5
d_call: TRBD2
clone_size: few
cdr3_aa: CASSSGGLAGMETQYF
cdr3_nt: TGTGCCAGCAGCTCCGGTGGACTAGCGGGGATGGAGACCCAGTACTTC

v_call: TRBV9
j_call: TRBJ2-1
d_call: TRBD1
clone_size: few
cdr3_aa: CASSVELQGAHNEQFF
cdr3_nt: TGTGCCAGCAGCGTAGAATTGCAGGGGGCCCACAATGAGCAGTTCTTC

v_call: TRBV4-1
j_call: TRBJ2-3
d_call: NA
clone_size: NA
cdr3_aa: CASSQKGASTDTQYF
cdr3_nt: TGCGCCAGCAGCCAGAAGGGAGCTAGCACAGATACGCAGTATTTT

v_call: TRBV30
j_call: TRBJ1-1
d_call: TRBD1
clone_size: NA
cdr3_aa: CACDQGAGMNTEAFF
cdr3_nt: TGTGCCTGTGATCAGGGGGCCGGAATGAACACTGAAGCTTTCTTT

v_call: TRBV6-6
j_call: TRBJ2-3
d_call: NA
clone_size: NA
cdr3_aa: CASRHLGNTDTQYF
cdr3_nt: TGTGCCAGCAGGCATCTAGGGAACACAGATACGCAGTATTTT

v_call: TRBV2
j_call: TRBJ1-2
d_call: NA
clone_size: NA
cdr3_aa: CASSLDSGYGYTF
cdr3_nt: TGTGCCAGCAGTTTGGACAGCGGCTATGGCTACACCTTC

v_call: TRBV5-6
j_call: TRBJ2-4
d_call: TRBD2
clone_size: few
cdr3_aa: CASSLTGPGLTSF
cdr3_nt: TGTGCCAGCAGCCTTACCGGACCGGGACTAACCTCTTTC

v_call: TRBV10-3
j_call: TRBJ2-3
d_call: TRBD2
clone_size: few
cdr3_aa: CAIGREEWDTQYF
cdr3_nt: TGTGCCATCGGGCGGGAGGAATGGGATACGCAGTATTTT

v_call: TRBV6-5
j_call: TRBJ1-1
d_call: NA
clone_size: few
cdr3_aa: CASSPLLSGEAFF
cdr3_nt: TGTGCCAGCAGTCCACTTTTGTCGGGAGAAGCTTTCTTT